This T cell receptor beta chain comes out of a study of blood T cell repertoires in COVID-19. Study at large: COVID-19 samples from acute and convalescent phases originated in the United States, Italy and Spain. PBMCs, B-cell-depleted T cells, or T cells provided the cDNA or gDNA that made up the material.

Trimming shortened V by 4 bases and J by 7 bases, and 19 bases separated the two germline ends. The germline V gene encodes CDR1 MGHRA and CDR2 YSYEKL. This CDR3 contains 15 residues. Methods used by the authors: The authors estimated nucleated cell counts from reference gene primer amplification. The data were produced by immunoSEQ multiplex PCR, yet TCRdb's version contains in-frame clones alone and is incomplete. V and J calls and clone size are given by that table; D and trimming were obtained from the DNA. The table shows approximately 230,000 clones, with roughly 85% occurring only once. The clonotype was recovered from a man between 25 and 39 years old who had recovered from COVID-19. The material sequenced was peripheral blood. The J gene is TRBJ1-1, the V gene TRBV4-1; D uncertain. The CDR3 coding sequence is TGCGCCAGCAGCCCGCTAGGCGGGCAGGAGCTTGAAGCTTTCTTT. Its translation is CASSPLGGQELEAFF.